A single sample gave rise to the 13 T cell receptor beta chains below, sequenced in a study of blood T cell repertoires in COVID-19. Sequencing was performed with immunoSEQ multiplex PCR; in TCRdb, only in-frame clones are kept and a portion is missing. The sample consists of around 86,000 clones, about four fifths of them appearing once. The sequenced material came from peripheral blood. The receptors come from a human donor in a cohort sampled during active COVID-19.

This sequence joins TRBV5-4 and TRBJ1-1; TRBD1 matches 9 bases. Per the germline V gene, CDR1 is SGHNT and CDR2 is YYREEE (reference sequence). The CDR3 loop spans 15 amino acids. V lost 4 bases, J lost 3 bases, and 7 bases stayed unmatched. The CDR3 protein is CASSPTGGRDTEAFF. The CDR3 bases are TGTGCCAGCAGCCCGACAGGGGGTAGGGACACTGAAGCTTTCTTT.

J is TRBJ1-4 and V is TRBV30; D not resolved. There are 15 residues in the CDR3. Trimming took 1 base from V and 8 from J, leaving 17 bases between them. The germline gives CDR1 GTSNPN, CDR2 SVGIG (reference sequence). The CDR3 nucleotides are TGTGCCTGGAGTGACCTCCAGGATAGGTCCGAAAAACTGTTTTTT. It codes for CAWSDLQDRSEKLFF.

The CDR3 here is CASRGLRDYTDTQYF. As DNA, the CDR3 is TGTGCCAGCAGAGGTCTCCGGGACTATACGGATACGCAGTATTTT. The chain joins TRBV27 to TRBJ2-3, with 7 positions matching TRBD2. The V gene's germline CDR1 is MNHEY and CDR2 SMNVEV (reference sequence). CDR3 length equals 15 residues. J gave up 6 bases and V 6 bases, and 12 bases lay outside the gene matches.

The chain carries TRBV12-5 and TRBJ2-7; no clear D. The CDR3 loop spans 12 amino acids. Per germline, CDR1 LGHNT and CDR2 FRNRAP. Trimming removed 2 bases at V and 6 bases at J, with 8 bases between. The CDR3 here is CASGLPPLEQYF. CDR3 DNA: TGTGCTAGTGGTTTGCCCCCCCTCGAGCAGTACTTC.

This clone turned up a few times. The chain carries TRBV9 and TRBJ1-6, with TRBD1 as a possible D gene (6 bases). Deletions cut 0 bases from V and 8 bases from J, with 12 bases between. Germline CDR1 and CDR2: SGDLS and YYNGEE. The CDR3 extends over 15 amino acids. DNA for the CDR3: TGTGCCAGCAGCGTAGGGCAGGGGCGGGATTCACCCCTCCACTTT. Its protein product is CASSVGQGRDSPLHF. Full variable domain (rest looked up from reference TRBV9 and TRBJ1-6): DSGVTQTPKHLITATGQRVTLRCSPRSGDLSVYWYQQSLDQGLQFLIQYYNGEERAKGNILERFSAQQFPDLHSELNLSSLELGDSALYFCASSVGQGRDSPLHFGNGTRLTVT.

This clone occurred a few times. The V and J genes are TRBV2 and TRBJ2-1, with 7 bases that match TRBD2. The ends lost 7 bases at V and 2 bases at J; junction bases unmatched: 11. The CDR3 totals 16 residues. Germline CDR1 is SNHLY and CDR2 is FYNNEI. In DNA form, the CDR3 reads TGTGCCAGCACTCGGGACTACCGGAACCCCTACAATGAGCAGTTCTTC. Translation gives CASTRDYRNPYNEQFF.

V and J are TRBV2 and TRBJ1-2; D possibly corresponds to TRBD1 (5 bases). Trimming removed 2 bases at V and 13 bases at J, with 20 bases between. This CDR3 spans 14 amino acids. Looked up from germline, CDR1 is SNHLY and CDR2 is FYNNEI. The CDR3 DNA sequence: TGTGCCAGCAGTGAATTTGGGGGGGTATTGCAGTCCACCTTC. It codes for CASSEFGGVLQSTF.

This rearrangement joins TRBV9 to TRBJ2-5; D is uncertain. The CDR3 sequence is 14 residues long. With 0 bases removed from V and 2 bases from J, the gap between germline ends came to 8 bases. Germline V gene lookup returns CDR1 SGDLS and CDR2 YYNGEE. CDR3 in amino acids: CASSVETGQETQYF. In DNA form, the CDR3 reads TGTGCCAGCAGCGTAGAGACTGGGCAAGAGACCCAGTACTTC.

Only a few counts were recorded for this clone. The chain employs TRBV5-1 and TRBJ1-2; 9 positions agree with TRBD1. Germline-derived CDR1 and CDR2 are SGHRS and YFSETQ. After removal of 4 bases from V and 4 bases from J, the junction contained 5 bases not matched to a gene. The CDR3 covers 14 residues. The DNA for the CDR3 is TGCGCCAGCAGCACGGGACAGGGAACCTATGGCTACACCTTC. This gives the protein CASSTGQGTYGYTF.

This rearrangement joins TRBV5-4 to TRBJ2-3, with 8 bases lining up with TRBD2. The CDR3 length is 16 residues. The trim removed 5 bases at V and 1 base at J, leaving 9 bases unmatched. Per the germline V gene, CDR1 is SGHNT and CDR2 is YYREEE (reference sequence). In DNA form, the CDR3 reads TGTGCCAGCAGTTTACTCTCGGGAGGGGGCACAGATACGCAGTATTTT. It is translated as CASSLLSGGGTDTQYF.

This chain joins TRBV6-1 and TRBJ2-1, with 12 positions matching TRBD2. The germline V gene encodes CDR1 MNHNS and CDR2 SASEGT. Trimming removed 4 bases from V and 6 bases from J; junction bases left unmatched: 7. The CDR3 has 16 amino acids. CDR3: CASSVAGTSGFNEQFF. For the CDR3, the DNA is TGTGCCAGCAGTGTCGCCGGGACTAGCGGGTTCAATGAGCAGTTCTTC.

The genes are TRBV6-1 and TRBJ1-5, with D unresolved. CDR1 and CDR2 (germline): MNHNS, SASEGT. The CDR3 length is 16 residues. Deletions cut 3 bases from V and 1 base from J, with 13 bases between. CDR3 DNA: TGTGCCAGCAGTGAGGCCCGGACTCGGAGCAATCAGCCCCAGCATTTT. As protein: CASSEARTRSNQPQHF.

The chain joins TRBV5-1 to TRBJ2-7, with TRBD1 identical over 8 bases. Germline V gene data show CDR1 as SGHRS and CDR2 as YFSETQ. V gave up 0 bases and J gave up 0 bases; unmatched junction bases: 8. The CDR3 sequence is 17 residues long. The DNA for the CDR3 is TGCGCCAGCAGCTTGGCCCCAGGGGGCCCTAGCTCCTACGAGCAGTACTTC. This encodes CASSLAPGGPSSYEQYF.